The 4 T cell receptor beta chains below all came from one sample that was sequenced in a study of technical replicates of blood from a few donors. Data came from immunoSEQ multiplex PCR; TCRdb stores just in-frame clones and leaves some out. This table has 30,000 to 40,000 clones, roughly 92% appearing once. Material: PBMCs. All receptors come from a human donor in good health. Some clones in this sample may be carry-over from other donors' samples.

The chain joins TRBV29-1 to TRBJ1-2; perhaps TRBD1 as D (5 bases). CDR3 length: 12 residues. Germline CDR1 SQVTM, CDR2 ANQGSEA. V shed 5 bases and J shed 4 bases, with 11 bases lying between them. CDR3 sequence: CSVSQGSYGYTF. The CDR3 nucleotides are TGCAGCGTTTCTCAGGGTAGCTATGGCTACACCTTC.

The CDR3 protein is CASSPRPIAGGRSEQFF. The CDR3 region has the DNA TGTGCCAGCAGCCCACGCCCCATTGCGGGGGGGCGTTCTGAGCAGTTCTTC. V usage is TRBV9 and J usage is TRBJ2-1, with 9 bases that match TRBD2. V lost 4 bases and J lost 9; bases outside the gene matches: 17. The CDR3 spans 17 residues. In germline, CDR1 is SGDLS, CDR2 YYNGEE.

The V gene is TRBV6-6, the J gene TRBJ2-1; a weak D match, TRBD2 (5 bases). Trimming removed 4 bases at V and 7 bases at J, with 14 bases between. The CDR3 is 14 residues long. The V gene's germline CDR1 is MNHNY and CDR2 SVGAGI (reference sequence). CDR3 region: CASSLVGSGNEQFF. Written as DNA, the CDR3 is TGTGCCAGCAGTTTAGTAGGGTCGGGAAATGAGCAGTTCTTC.

The CDR3 sequence: CASSHPTAGNTEAFF. The CDR3 bases are TGTGCCAGCAGCCATCCTACGGCAGGGAACACTGAAGCTTTCTTT. V gene TRBV4-2 combines with J gene TRBJ1-1; no clear D gene. The CDR3 consists of 15 residues. V lost 3 bases and J 1 base, leaving 12 bases between the germline ends. Germline V lookup: CDR1 LGHNA, CDR2 YNFKEQ.